The following is a T cell receptor beta chain sequence with its context. What it recognizes is unknown. TCRdb recomputed calls from the reads with MiXCR, one row per CDR3 protein. The sample includes approximately 500,000 distinct CDR3 sequences, about 10% of them seen just once. This CDR3 is built from 14 residues. In germline, CDR1 is DFQATT, CDR2 SNEGSKA (reference sequence). Trimming stripped 0 bases from V and 2 bases from J, with 10 bases between. These data are taken from a study of T cell repertoires in cytomegalovirus infection. Overall study: An indication of both CMV infection and matching HLA type came from public TCR beta signatures.

Study observations and caveats: Across the ex vivo response, the dominant clonotypes were HLA-C-restricted CMV-specific TCR beta clonotypes. Using cumulative public TCR beta family frequency, the authors identified those who carried CMV together with the relevant HLA.

The sample taken for sequencing was PBMCs. The receptor was isolated from a human donor in good health (CMV status not recorded). Some clones in this sample may be carry-over from other donors' samples. The chain carries TRBV20-1 and TRBJ2-5; D might be TRBD1 or TRBD2, each matching 5 bases. The CDR3 sequence is CSARDGGRQETQYF. The CDR3 DNA reads as TGCAGTGCTAGAGATGGGGGACGTCAAGAGACCCAGTACTTC.